This T cell receptor beta chain was observed in a study of identical twins. Overall study results and limits: Compared with unrelated sharing, twin-shared out-of-frame alpha sequences had more low-probability sequences.

This clonotype has ten or more counts. Antigen: not known. With no exceptions, donors were healthy Caucasians. TCRdb re-called the 5' RACE reads with MiXCR, one entry per CDR3 protein. The data hold roughly 1,500,000 distinct CDR3 sequences, with around 29% observed a single time. The receptor's source is a newborn girl in good health. Sequencing was performed on cord blood.

CDR3 protein: CASSVAQEETQYF. In nucleotides, the CDR3 is TGTGCCAGCAGCGTAGCACAGGAAGAGACCCAGTACTTC. J is TRBJ2-5 and V is TRBV9, with D possibly matching TRBD1 (5 bases). Trimming stripped 0 bases from V and 3 bases from J, with 6 bases between. Per the germline V gene, CDR1 is SGDLS and CDR2 is YYNGEE. The CDR3 runs 13 residues.